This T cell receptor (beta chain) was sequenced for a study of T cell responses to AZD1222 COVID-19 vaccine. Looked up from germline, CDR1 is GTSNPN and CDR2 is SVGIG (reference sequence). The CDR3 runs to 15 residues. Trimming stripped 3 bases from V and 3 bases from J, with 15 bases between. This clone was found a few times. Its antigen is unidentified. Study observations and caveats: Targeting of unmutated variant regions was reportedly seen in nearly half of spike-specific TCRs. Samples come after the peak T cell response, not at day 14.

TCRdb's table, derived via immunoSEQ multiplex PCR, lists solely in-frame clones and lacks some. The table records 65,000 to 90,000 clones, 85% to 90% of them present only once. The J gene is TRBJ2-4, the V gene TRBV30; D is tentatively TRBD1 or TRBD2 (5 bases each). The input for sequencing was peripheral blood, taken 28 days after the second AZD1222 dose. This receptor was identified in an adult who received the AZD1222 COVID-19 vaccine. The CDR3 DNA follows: TGTGCCTGGAGGAGGGCAGGGTTAGGCAAAAACATTCAGTACTTC. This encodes CAWRRAGLGKNIQYF. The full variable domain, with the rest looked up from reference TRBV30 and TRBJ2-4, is SQTIHQWPATLVQPVGSPLSLECTVEGTSNPNLYWYRQAAGRGLQLLFYSVGIGQISSEVPQNLSASRPQDRQFILSSKKLLLSDSGFYLCAWRRAGLGKNIQYFGAGTRLSVL.